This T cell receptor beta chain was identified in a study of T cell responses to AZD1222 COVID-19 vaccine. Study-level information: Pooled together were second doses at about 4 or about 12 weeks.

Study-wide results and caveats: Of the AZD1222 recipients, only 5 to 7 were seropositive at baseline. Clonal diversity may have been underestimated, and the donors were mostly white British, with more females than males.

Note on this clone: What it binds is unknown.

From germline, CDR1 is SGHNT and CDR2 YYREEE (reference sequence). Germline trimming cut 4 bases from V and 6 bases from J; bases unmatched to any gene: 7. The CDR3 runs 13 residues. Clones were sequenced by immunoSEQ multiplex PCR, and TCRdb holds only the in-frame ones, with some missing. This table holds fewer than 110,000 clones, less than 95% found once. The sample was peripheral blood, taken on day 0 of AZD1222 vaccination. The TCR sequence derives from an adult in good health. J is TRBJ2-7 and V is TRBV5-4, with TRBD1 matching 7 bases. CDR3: CASSPGQVSEQYF. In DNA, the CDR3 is TGTGCCAGCAGCCCTGGACAGGTCTCCGAGCAGTACTTC.